Each of the 29 T cell receptor beta chains below was sequenced from the same sample in a study. TCRdb re-derived calls from the RT-PCR reads in MiXCR, one entry per CDR3 protein. The repertoire holds around 700,000 distinct CDR3 sequences, with over 12% as singletons. The sequenced sample was memory CD4+ T cells from blood. Every receptor here comes from a female donor in good health, serving as a healthy control.

The J gene is TRBJ1-1, the V gene TRBV20-1; D remains unclear. This CDR3 spans 10 amino acids. CDR1 and CDR2 (germline): DFQATT, SNEGSKA (reference sequence). Trimming left V 3 bases short and J 7 bases short, with 6 bases between. The CDR3 reads CSASRFEAFF. The CDR3 DNA sequence: TGCAGTGCTAGTCGGTTTGAAGCTTTCTTT.

The chain has TRBV29-1 and TRBJ2-7, with TRBD1 as a possible D gene (5 bases). Trimming shortened V by 4 bases and J by 1 base, and 8 bases separated the two germline ends. The CDR3 covers 12 residues. Germline CDR1 SQVTM, CDR2 ANQGSEA. CDR3 residues: CSVVDTSYEQYF. CDR3 in DNA: TGCAGCGTTGTGGACACTTCCTACGAGCAGTACTTC.

The V call is TRBV5-1, the J call TRBJ1-1; possible D gene TRBD1, 6 bases. CDR1 is SGHRS, CDR2 YFSETQ, per germline. The CDR3 is 14 amino acids. Trimming stripped 3 bases from V and 4 bases from J, with 13 bases between. The CDR3: CASSSKQGSTEAFF. In DNA form, the CDR3 reads TGCGCCAGCAGCTCCAAACAGGGATCCACTGAAGCTTTCTTT.

In its sample, this clonotype was seen many times. V usage is TRBV5-1 and J usage is TRBJ2-3, with D unclear. With 7 bases removed from V and 1 base from J, the gap between germline ends came to 13 bases. CDR3 length equals 14 residues. Looked up from germline, CDR1 is SGHRS and CDR2 is YFSETQ. The CDR3 is CASCDRFRTDTQYF. In nucleotides, the CDR3 is TGCGCCAGCTGCGATCGATTTCGCACAGATACGCAGTATTTT.

The chain couples TRBV7-9 to TRBJ2-2; D is unresolved. This CDR3 contains 15 residues. V was trimmed by 2 bases and J by 1 base, leaving 8 bases between them. Germline V gene lookup returns CDR1 SEHNR and CDR2 FQNEAQ (reference sequence). The CDR3 coding sequence is TGTGCCAGCAGCTTAAAAGTCAAGAACACCGGGGAGCTGTTTTTT. Translating it yields CASSLKVKNTGELFF.

There are a few counts of this clonotype. The chain has TRBV6-5 and TRBJ2-7; D is uncertain. CDR3 length: 16 amino acids. V was pared by 2 bases and J by 2 bases, with 16 bases between. The germline V gene encodes CDR1 MNHEY and CDR2 SVGAGI. As DNA, the CDR3 is TGTGCCAGCAGTTACGGTGGTCAGCCCCTGACCTACGAGCAGTACTTC. This translates into CASSYGGQPLTYEQYF.

This clonotype has a count of ten or more. This chain joins TRBV7-9 and TRBJ1-1, with a tentative D call TRBD1 (6 bases). This CDR3 has 16 amino acids. CDR1 SEHNR and CDR2 FQNEAQ come from the germline V gene (reference sequence). V lost 5 bases to trimming and J lost 0 bases, with 16 bases between them. In nucleotides, the CDR3 is TGTGCCAGCAGCCGTCGCAGGGGACTTATGAACACTGAAGCTTTCTTT. Protein sequence: CASSRRRGLMNTEAFF. The entire variable domain, with the rest obtained from reference TRBV7-9 and TRBJ1-1, is as follows: DTGVSQNPRHKITKRGQNVTFRCDPISEHNRLYWYRQTLGQGPEFLTYFQNEAQLEKSRLLSDRFSAERPKGSFSTLEIQRTEQGDSAMYLCASSRRRGLMNTEAFFGQGTRLTVV.

The V gene is TRBV7-6, the J gene TRBJ1-1; D is perhaps TRBD1 (6 bases). The CDR3 is 16 residues long. CDR1 and CDR2 from the germline V gene are SGHVS and FNYEAQ. Trimming took off 5 bases at V and 6 bases at J, with 22 bases between the two ends. The CDR3 is CASSRQAAAGASEAFF. The CDR3, as DNA: TGTGCCAGCAGCCGTCAGGCGGCGGCAGGGGCGTCTGAAGCTTTCTTT. The full variable domain, with the rest looked up from reference TRBV7-6 and TRBJ1-1, is GAGVSQSPRYKVTKRGQDVALRCDPISGHVSLYWYRQALGQGPEFLTYFNYEAQQDKSGLPNDRFSAERPEGSISTLTIQRTEQRDSAMYRCASSRQAAAGASEAFFGQGTRLTVV.

The gene calls are TRBV24-1 and TRBJ2-3, with 12 nucleotides matching TRBD2. This CDR3 is built from 19 residues. In germline, CDR1 is KGHDR, CDR2 SFDVKD. Trimming cost V 3 bases and J 0 bases; bases outside gene matches: 9. As DNA, the CDR3 is TGTGCCACCAGTGATCTCCGCCCCGGGACTAGCGGGAGCACAGATACGCAGTATTTT. It yields the protein CATSDLRPGTSGSTDTQYF.

This clonotype was counted many times. V is TRBV29-1 and J is TRBJ1-1; TRBD1 matches at 9 bases. The V and J ends lost 7 bases and 5 bases, in that order; junction bases with no gene match: 11. From germline, CDR1 is SQVTM and CDR2 ANQGSEA. The length of the CDR3 is 14 residues. The DNA of the CDR3 is TGCAGCGCTTCACCGGGACAGGGAAGGACTGAAGCTTTCTTT. It codes for CSASPGQGRTEAFF.

The table lists this clonotype with many counts. The chain has TRBV12-3 or TRBV12-4 and TRBJ2-7; D ambiguous. The CDR3 length is 12 residues. V lost 4 bases to trimming and J lost 7 bases, with 11 bases between them. The chain's CDR3 is CASSYPTGEQYF. The CDR3 DNA sequence: TGTGCCAGCAGTTACCCCACCGGTGAGCAGTACTTC.

This chain connects TRBV5-6 to TRBJ2-1; 7 nucleotides align to TRBD2. Germline CDR1 and CDR2: SGHDT and YYEEEE. This CDR3 spans 16 amino acids. Germline trimming cut 0 bases from V and 1 base from J; bases unmatched to any gene: 4. CDR3 DNA: TGTGCCAGCAGCTTGGGGAACGGGAGGTCCTACAATGAGCAGTTCTTC. Translating gives CASSLGNGRSYNEQFF.

CDR3 sequence (DNA): TGCAGCGTTTATAAGGGGGCGTACACCGGGGAGCTGTTTTTT. As protein: CSVYKGAYTGELFF. J is TRBJ2-2 and V is TRBV29-1, with 7 bases that match TRBD1. The trim removed 5 bases at V and 3 bases at J, leaving 6 bases unmatched. Germline CDR1 is SQVTM and CDR2 is ANQGSEA. The CDR3 runs 14 residues.

J is TRBJ2-3 and V is TRBV2, with D uncertain. The CDR3 runs to 15 residues. The V end lost 7 bases, the J end lost 4 bases, and 18 bases lay between the germline ends. Germline-derived CDR1 and CDR2 are SNHLY and FYNNEI. The CDR3 bases are TGTGCCAGCAAGTTCGGCCCCACGGCATCAGATACGCAGTATTTT. This sequence encodes CASKFGPTASDTQYF.

The chain combines TRBV5-1 with TRBJ2-6; tentatively, D is TRBD1 (5 bases). Germline-derived CDR1 and CDR2 are SGHRS and YFSETQ. The CDR3 has 17 amino acids. V lost 4 bases and J 1 base, leaving 15 bases between the germline ends. CDR3 protein: CASSPEPSGSGANVLTF. The CDR3 nucleotides read TGCGCCAGCAGCCCGGAACCCTCAGGGTCTGGGGCCAACGTCCTGACTTTC.

The chain employs TRBV7-2 and TRBJ2-7, with TRBD2 matching 8 bases. The CDR3 contains 15 residues. Germline V CDR1 and CDR2: SGHTA, FQGNSA. J gave up 3 bases and V 2 bases, and 6 bases lay outside the gene matches. The CDR3 nucleotides read TGTGCCAGCAGCTTAACTAGCGGTCAAAACTACGAGCAGTACTTC. Its translation is CASSLTSGQNYEQYF.

The rearrangement joins TRBV18 to TRBJ2-7; TRBD1 agrees at 7 bases. With 4 bases clipped from V and 0 bases from J, the junction kept 3 bases outside the gene matches. CDR1 is KGHSH, CDR2 LQKENI, per germline. The CDR3 contains 14 residues. The DNA of the CDR3 is TGTGCCAGCTCACGCGGACAGGACTCCTACGAGCAGTACTTC. It codes for CASSRGQDSYEQYF.

The chain is built from TRBV20-1 and TRBJ1-6; a possible D gene is TRBD1 (6 bases). The CDR3 length is 14 residues. From germline, CDR1 is DFQATT and CDR2 SNEGSKA (reference sequence). V was trimmed by 0 bases and J by 8 bases, leaving 11 bases between them. The CDR3 spells CSARDGTLDSPLHF. Here the CDR3 DNA reads TGCAGTGCTAGAGATGGGACACTAGATTCACCCCTCCACTTT.

This clonotype was counted a few times. The chain is built from TRBV6-5 and TRBJ1-4; 7 bases are shared with TRBD1. The CDR3 length is 15 residues. J was trimmed by 5 bases and V by 4 bases; bases with no gene match: 7. CDR1 and CDR2 from the germline V gene are MNHEY and SVGAGI. CDR3 residues: CASSSWTGGNEKLFF. Written as DNA, the CDR3 is TGTGCCAGCAGTTCCTGGACAGGAGGGAATGAAAAACTGTTTTTT.

Only a few counts were recorded for this clonotype. This chain links TRBV3-1 with TRBJ1-6, with D hard to call. The CDR3 contains 13 residues. CDR1 and CDR2 (germline): LGHDT, YNNKEL (reference sequence). V lost 6 bases, J lost 3 bases, and 6 bases lay in between. CDR3 region: CASRRDYNSPLHF. DNA for the CDR3: TGTGCCAGCAGACGGGACTATAATTCACCCCTCCACTTT.

A few counts support this clonotype. The chain joins TRBV30 to TRBJ2-3; 12 bases match TRBD2. V lost 4 bases, J lost 0 bases, and 5 bases stayed unmatched. This CDR3 comprises 16 residues. The germline V gene encodes CDR1 GTSNPN and CDR2 SVGIG (reference sequence). This chain's CDR3 is CAWKTSGSRSTDTQYF. In DNA, the CDR3 is TGTGCCTGGAAGACTAGCGGGAGTAGGAGCACAGATACGCAGTATTTT.

The genes are TRBV7-2 and TRBJ2-5; TRBD2 is a possible D gene (7 bases). V was cut by 3 bases and J by 1 base, with 12 bases left in between. CDR1 is SGHTA and CDR2 is FQGNSA in the germline V gene. The CDR3 runs to 15 residues. DNA for the CDR3: TGTGCCAGCAGCTTTAATAGGGGGGGCCAAGAGACCCAGTACTTC. This translates into CASSFNRGGQETQYF.

The V and J genes are TRBV6-5 and TRBJ2-5, with D hard to call. V was pared by 6 bases and J by 5 bases, with 16 bases between. There are 14 residues in the CDR3. Per the germline V gene, CDR1 is MNHEY and CDR2 is SVGAGI. CDR3 sequence: CASRRASLSETQYF. The DNA for the CDR3 is TGTGCCAGCAGACGGGCCAGCCTTAGCGAGACCCAGTACTTC.

Ten or more counts support this clonotype. The chain uses TRBV20-1 and TRBJ2-1; D possibly corresponds to TRBD2 (6 bases). Trimming left V 0 bases short and J 1 base short, with 10 bases between. Germline V gene data show CDR1 as DFQATT and CDR2 as SNEGSKA (reference sequence). The CDR3 loop spans 15 amino acids. The CDR3 nucleotides read TGCAGTGCTAGAGAGCGGGGCCTTTCCTACAATGAGCAGTTCTTC. As protein: CSARERGLSYNEQFF.

The chain links TRBV3-1 to TRBJ2-7, with D unresolved. V was shortened by 2 bases and J by 6 bases, with 5 bases between the two germline ends. Per the germline V gene, CDR1 is LGHDT and CDR2 is YNNKEL (reference sequence). The CDR3 loop spans 11 amino acids. The CDR3: CASSQLSEQYF. The DNA of the CDR3 is TGTGCCAGCAGCCAATTGTCCGAGCAGTACTTC.

The chain has TRBV6-2 or TRBV6-3 and TRBJ1-1, with D perhaps matching TRBD1 (5 bases). V was clipped by 5 bases and J by 1 base, with 14 bases between them. Germline V gives CDR1 MNHEY, CDR2 SVGEGT. The CDR3 is 15 residues long. This CDR3 is CASSPPGVANTEAFF. DNA of the CDR3: TGTGCCAGCAGTCCCCCGGGGGTAGCGAACACTGAAGCTTTCTTT.

This clonotype has just a few counts. The rearrangement joins TRBV5-1 to TRBJ2-1; D might be TRBD2 (6 bases). V lost 5 bases, J lost 5 bases, and 14 bases lay in between. This CDR3 is 14 amino acids long. The germline V gene encodes CDR1 SGHRS and CDR2 YFSETQ. The CDR3 spells CASSPRLVDNEQFF. CDR3 nucleotide sequence: TGCGCCAGCAGTCCGCGACTAGTCGACAATGAGCAGTTCTTC.

This clonotype was observed many times. The chain recombines TRBV29-1 with TRBJ2-7; 7 bases fit TRBD1. The CDR3 sequence is 17 residues long. Germline CDR1 reads SQVTM; CDR2 reads ANQGSEA. The J segment lost 1 base and the V segment lost 6 bases, leaving 18 bases of the junction unmatched. CDR3 sequence reads: CSVMLRDSGIRSYEQYF. CDR3 DNA: TGCAGCGTCATGCTCCGGGACAGTGGGATTCGTTCCTACGAGCAGTACTTC.

This clonotype was seen a few times. The chain employs TRBV7-9 and TRBJ2-1; the D gene is possibly TRBD2 (5 bases). The length of the CDR3 is 15 residues. The germline gives CDR1 SEHNR, CDR2 FQNEAQ (reference sequence). With 3 bases removed from V and 2 bases from J, the gap between germline ends came to 11 bases. CDR3 loop: CASSFSAGAYNEQFF. In DNA form, the CDR3 reads TGTGCCAGCAGCTTTTCTGCGGGCGCCTACAATGAGCAGTTCTTC.